This T cell receptor beta chain was obtained from a study of T cells in tuberculosis. Per germline, CDR1 SGHTA and CDR2 FQGNSA. The CDR3 is 15 amino acids. With 9 bases clipped from V and 8 bases from J, the junction kept 16 bases outside the gene matches. This clone was seen just once. Here immunoSEQ multiplex PCR was the method, and the copy in TCRdb shows in-frame clones only, minus some. The sample records tens of thousands of clones, approximately 90% being singletons. The clonotype originates from a donor between 10 and 35 years old with latent tuberculosis or without tuberculosis infection. Some clones in this sample may be carry-over from other donors' samples. The rearrangement uses TRBV7-2 and TRBJ2-1; 7 bases line up with TRBD2. Sequencing used PBMCs. The CDR3, as DNA: TGTGCCAGTCAGCGGGGTGCAACCGGGTTCGATGAGCAGTTCTTC. Protein: CASQRGATGFDEQFF.